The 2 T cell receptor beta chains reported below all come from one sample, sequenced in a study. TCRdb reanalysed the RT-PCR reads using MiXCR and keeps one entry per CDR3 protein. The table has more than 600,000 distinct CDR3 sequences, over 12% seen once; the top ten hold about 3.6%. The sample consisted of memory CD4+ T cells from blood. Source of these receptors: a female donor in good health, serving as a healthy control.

The CDR3 here is CASRGASGDTDTQYF. The CDR3 DNA reads TGCGCCAGCAGGGGGGCTAGCGGAGACACAGATACGCAGTATTTT. This chain uses TRBV5-1 with TRBJ2-3; possibly TRBD2 for D (7 bases). V lost 5 bases, J lost 2 bases, and 15 bases lay in between. Germline-derived CDR1 and CDR2 are SGHRS and YFSETQ. CDR3 length: 15 amino acids.

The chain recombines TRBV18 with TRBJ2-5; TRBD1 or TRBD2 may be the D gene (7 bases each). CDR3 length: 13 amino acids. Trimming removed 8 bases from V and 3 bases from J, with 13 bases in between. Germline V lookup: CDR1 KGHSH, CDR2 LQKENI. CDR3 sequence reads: CASGGDREETQYF. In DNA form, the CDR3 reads TGTGCCAGCGGGGGGGACAGAGAAGAGACCCAGTACTTC.